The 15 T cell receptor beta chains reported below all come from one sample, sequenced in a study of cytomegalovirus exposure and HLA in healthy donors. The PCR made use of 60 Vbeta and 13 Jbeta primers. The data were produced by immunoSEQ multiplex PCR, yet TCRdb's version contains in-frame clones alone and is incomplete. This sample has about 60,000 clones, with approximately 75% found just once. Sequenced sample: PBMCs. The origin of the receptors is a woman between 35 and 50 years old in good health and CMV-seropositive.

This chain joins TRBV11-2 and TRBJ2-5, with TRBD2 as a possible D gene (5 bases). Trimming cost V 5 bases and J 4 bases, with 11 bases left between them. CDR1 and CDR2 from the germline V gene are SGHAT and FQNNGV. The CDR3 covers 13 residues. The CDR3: CASSGELGETQYF. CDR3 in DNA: TGTGCCAGCAGCGGGGAGTTGGGAGAGACCCAGTACTTC.

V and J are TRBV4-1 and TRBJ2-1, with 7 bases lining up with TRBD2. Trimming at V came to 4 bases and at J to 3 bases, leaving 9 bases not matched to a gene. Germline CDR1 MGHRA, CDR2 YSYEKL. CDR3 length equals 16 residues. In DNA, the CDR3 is TGCGCCAGCAGCCGAGCGGGGCCGGGACTCTACAATGAGCAGTTCTTC. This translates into CASSRAGPGLYNEQFF.

CDR3 in DNA: TGTGCCTGGAGAACCGGGTGGCGGTCACCCCTCCACTTT. The encoded protein is CAWRTGWRSPLHF. The rearrangement links TRBV30 to TRBJ1-6, with D uncertain. The CDR3 spans 13 residues. Per the germline V gene, CDR1 is GTSNPN and CDR2 is SVGIG (reference sequence). The V end lost 3 bases, the J end lost 10 bases, and 13 bases lay between the germline ends.

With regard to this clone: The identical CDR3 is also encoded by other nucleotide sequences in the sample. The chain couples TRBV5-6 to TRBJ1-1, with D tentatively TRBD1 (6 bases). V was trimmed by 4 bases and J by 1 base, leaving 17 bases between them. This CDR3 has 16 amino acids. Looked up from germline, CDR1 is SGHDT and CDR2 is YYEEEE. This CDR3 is CASSQWGRVRNTEAFF. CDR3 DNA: TGTGCCAGCAGCCAATGGGGGCGGGTTAGGAACACTGAAGCTTTCTTT.

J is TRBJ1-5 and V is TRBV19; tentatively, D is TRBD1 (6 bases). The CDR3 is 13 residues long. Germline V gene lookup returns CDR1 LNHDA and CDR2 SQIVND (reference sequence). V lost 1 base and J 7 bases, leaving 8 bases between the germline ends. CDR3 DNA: TGTGCCAGTAGTATAGGTGGGGGCCAGCCCCAGCATTTT. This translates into CASSIGGGQPQHF.

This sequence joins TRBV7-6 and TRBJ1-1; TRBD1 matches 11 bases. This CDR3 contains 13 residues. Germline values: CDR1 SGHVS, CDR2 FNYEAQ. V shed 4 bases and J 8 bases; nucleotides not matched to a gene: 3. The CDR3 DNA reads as TGTGCCAGCAGCTCGGGACAGGGGGTGGAAGCTTTCTTT. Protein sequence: CASSSGQGVEAFF.

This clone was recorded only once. This CDR3 reads CASSADRGEEKLFF. The CDR3 coding sequence is TGTGCCAGCAGCGCCGACAGGGGAGAAGAAAAACTGTTTTTT. V usage is TRBV6-1 and J usage is TRBJ1-4; TRBD1 matches at 8 bases. The germline CDR1 and CDR2 sequences are MNHNS and SASEGT. The CDR3 totals 14 residues. Trimming removed 6 bases from V and 8 bases from J; junction bases left unmatched: 8.

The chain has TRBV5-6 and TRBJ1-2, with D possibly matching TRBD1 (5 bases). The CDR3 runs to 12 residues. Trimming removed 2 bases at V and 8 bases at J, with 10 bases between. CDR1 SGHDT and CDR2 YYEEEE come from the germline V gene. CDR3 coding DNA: TGTGCCAGCAGCTTAGGGTGGGGCGGCTACACCTTC. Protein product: CASSLGWGGYTF. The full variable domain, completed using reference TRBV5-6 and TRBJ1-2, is DAGVTQSPTHLIKTRGQQVTLRCSPKSGHDTVSWYQQALGQGPQFIFQYYEEEERQRGNFPDRFSGHQFPNYSSELNVNALLLGDSALYLCASSLGWGGYTFGSGTRLTVV.

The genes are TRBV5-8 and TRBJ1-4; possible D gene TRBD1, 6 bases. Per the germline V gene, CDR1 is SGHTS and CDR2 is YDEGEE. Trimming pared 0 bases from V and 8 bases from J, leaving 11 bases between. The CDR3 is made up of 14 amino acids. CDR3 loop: CASSLVRGREKLFF. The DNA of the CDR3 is TGTGCCAGCAGCTTGGTCAGGGGCAGGGAAAAACTGTTTTTT.

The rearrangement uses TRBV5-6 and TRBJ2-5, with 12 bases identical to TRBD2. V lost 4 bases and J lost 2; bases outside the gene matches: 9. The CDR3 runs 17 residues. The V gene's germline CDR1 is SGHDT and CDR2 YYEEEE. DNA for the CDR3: TGTGCCAGCAGCCCCGGACTAGCGGGGCGATATCAAGAGACCCAGTACTTC. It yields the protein CASSPGLAGRYQETQYF.

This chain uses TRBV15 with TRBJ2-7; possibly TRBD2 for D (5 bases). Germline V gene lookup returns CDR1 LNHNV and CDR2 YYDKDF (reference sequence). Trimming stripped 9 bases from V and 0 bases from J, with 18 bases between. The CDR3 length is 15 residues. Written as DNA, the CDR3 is TGTGCCACGCCTTCCCACGCGGGTAGCTCCTACGAGCAGTACTTC. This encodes CATPSHAGSSYEQYF.

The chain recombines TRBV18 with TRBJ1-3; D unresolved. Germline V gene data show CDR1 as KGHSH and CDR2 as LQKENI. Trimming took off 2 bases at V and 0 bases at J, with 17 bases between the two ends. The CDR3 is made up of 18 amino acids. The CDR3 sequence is CASSPLSRQTSSGNTIYF. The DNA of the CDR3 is TGTGCCAGCTCACCATTGAGCAGGCAGACCAGCTCTGGAAACACCATATATTTT. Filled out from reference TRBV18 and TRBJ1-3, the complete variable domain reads NAGVMQNPRHLVRRRGQEARLRCSPMKGHSHVYWYRQLPEEGLKFMVYLQKENIIDESGMPKERFSAEFPKEGPSILRIQQVVRGDSAAYFCASSPLSRQTSSGNTIYFGEGSWLTVV.

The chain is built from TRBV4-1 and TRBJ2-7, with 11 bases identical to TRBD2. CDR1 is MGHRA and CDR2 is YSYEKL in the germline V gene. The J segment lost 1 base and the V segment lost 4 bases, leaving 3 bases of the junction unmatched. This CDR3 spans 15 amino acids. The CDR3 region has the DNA TGCGCCAGCAGCCCGACTAGCGGGGCTTCCTACGAGCAGTACTTC. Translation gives CASSPTSGASYEQYF.

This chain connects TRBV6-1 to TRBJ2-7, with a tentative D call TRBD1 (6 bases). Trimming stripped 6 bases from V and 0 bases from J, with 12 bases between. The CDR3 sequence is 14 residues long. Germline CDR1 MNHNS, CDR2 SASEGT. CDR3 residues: CASRRAGDSYEQYF. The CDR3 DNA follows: TGTGCCAGCAGAAGGGCAGGGGACTCCTACGAGCAGTACTTC.

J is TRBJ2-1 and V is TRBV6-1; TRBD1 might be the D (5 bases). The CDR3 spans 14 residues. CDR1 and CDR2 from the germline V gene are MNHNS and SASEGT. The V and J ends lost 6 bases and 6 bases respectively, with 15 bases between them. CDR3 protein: CASRMGQPGNEQFF. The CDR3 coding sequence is TGTGCCAGCAGGATGGGGCAGCCGGGCAATGAGCAGTTCTTC.